This T cell receptor (beta chain) emerged from a study of vaccination and CD4 T cells after COVID-19. Overall study results and limits: The study found that a median around 90% of reactive clones in convalescent patients appeared only post-vaccination.

Sequenced with the Oncomine TCR Beta short-read assay was DNA taken from cultured CD4+ T cells. Once CD4+ T cells had been cultured, genomic DNA was extracted from them. Using its own MiXCR run on the PCR reads, TCRdb lists one record per CDR3 protein. The sample lists around 19,000 distinct CDR3 sequences, roughly 42% seen once, with roughly 6.2% in the top ten. Treatment of the sample: 10-day PBMC culture with coronavirus spike peptide pools or control peptides (ViraFEST assay). Of note for this clonotype: The target antigen is unknown. This may be a read error: a much more frequent sequence differs by one nucleotide.

Here the sequenced sample was CD4+ T cells from blood, cultured in vitro, taken before SARS-CoV-2 vaccination. This TCR derives from a human donor who had recovered from COVID-19.

CDR3 amino acids: CAGTTSRQEANYGYTF. Here the CDR3 DNA reads TGTGCCGGCACCACATCCAGACAGGAAGCTAACTATGGCTACACCTTC. The rearrangement uses TRBV6-1 and TRBJ1-2; tentative D call: TRBD1 (6 bases). Germline loops: CDR1 MNHNS, CDR2 SASEGT. This CDR3 has 16 residues. V dropped 11 bases and J dropped 0 bases, with 22 bases sitting between them.